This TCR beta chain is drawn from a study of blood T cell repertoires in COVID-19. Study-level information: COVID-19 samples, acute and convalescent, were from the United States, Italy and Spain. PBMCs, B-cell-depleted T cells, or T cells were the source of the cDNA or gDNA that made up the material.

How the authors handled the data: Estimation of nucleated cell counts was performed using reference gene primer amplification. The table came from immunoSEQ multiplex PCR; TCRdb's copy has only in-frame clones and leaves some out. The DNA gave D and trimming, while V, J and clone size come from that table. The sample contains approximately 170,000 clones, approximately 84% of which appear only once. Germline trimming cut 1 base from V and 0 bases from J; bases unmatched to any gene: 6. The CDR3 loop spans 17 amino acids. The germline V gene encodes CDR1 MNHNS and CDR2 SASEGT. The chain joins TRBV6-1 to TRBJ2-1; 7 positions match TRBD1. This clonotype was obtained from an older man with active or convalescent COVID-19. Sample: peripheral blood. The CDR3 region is CASSEEVGTVSYNEQFF. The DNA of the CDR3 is TGTGCCAGCAGTGAAGAGGTTGGGACAGTCTCCTACAATGAGCAGTTCTTC.